This note documents a single T cell receptor (beta chain) sequence. Using immunoSEQ multiplex PCR, the repertoire was profiled, and TCRdb retains in-frame clones only, with some absent. The table has 80,000 to 95,000 clones, 90% to 96% seen once. The record originates from a study of technical replicates of blood from a few donors. Looked up from germline, CDR1 is SGHTA and CDR2 is FQGTGA. The CDR3 length is 16 residues. Losses at the gene ends were 5 bases for V and 7 bases for J; bases not matched to a gene: 13. The TCR originated in a human donor in good health. The sample comprised T cells isolated from PBMCs. The genes are TRBV7-3 and TRBJ2-1; 8 bases fit TRBD2. The CDR3 sequence: CASSVFSGTRSNEQFF. CDR3 DNA sequence: TGTGCCAGCAGCGTATTTTCCGGGACTAGATCTAATGAGCAGTTCTTC.